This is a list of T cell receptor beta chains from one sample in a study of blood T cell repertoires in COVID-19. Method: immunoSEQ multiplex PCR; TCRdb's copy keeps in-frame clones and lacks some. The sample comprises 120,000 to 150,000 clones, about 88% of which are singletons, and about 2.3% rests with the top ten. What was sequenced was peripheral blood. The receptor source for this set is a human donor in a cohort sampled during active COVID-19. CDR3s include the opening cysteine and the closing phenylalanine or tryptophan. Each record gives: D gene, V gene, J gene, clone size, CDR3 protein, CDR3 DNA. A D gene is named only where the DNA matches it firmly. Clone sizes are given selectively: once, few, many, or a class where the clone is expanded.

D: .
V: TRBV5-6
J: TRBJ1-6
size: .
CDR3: CATATLRSPLHF
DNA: TGTGCCACCGCAACCTTGAGGTCACCCCTCCACTTT

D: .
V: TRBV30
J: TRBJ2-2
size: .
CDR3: CAWSVLSSSGELFF
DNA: TGTGCCTGGAGTGTACTTAGTTCGTCGGGGGAGCTGTTTTTT

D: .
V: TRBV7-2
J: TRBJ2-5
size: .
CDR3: CASSGRYRVGAEETQYF
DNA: TGTGCCAGCAGCGGGAGATACAGGGTCGGGGCCGAGGAGACCCAGTACTTC

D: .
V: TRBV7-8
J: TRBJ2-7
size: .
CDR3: CASTQSRDSYEQYF
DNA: TGTGCCAGCACCCAATCCCGGGATTCCTACGAGCAGTACTTC

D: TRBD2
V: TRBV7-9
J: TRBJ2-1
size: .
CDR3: CASSRFSGGAANEQFF
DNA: TGTGCCAGCAGCAGGTTCTCCGGGGGGGCCGCGAATGAGCAGTTCTTC

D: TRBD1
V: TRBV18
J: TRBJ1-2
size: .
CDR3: CASSSNRGSNYGYTF
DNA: TGTGCCAGCTCGTCAAACAGGGGTTCTAACTATGGCTACACCTTC

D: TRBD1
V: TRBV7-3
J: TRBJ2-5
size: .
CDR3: CASSPDRVGQETQYF
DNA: TGTGCCAGCAGCCCCGACAGGGTGGGCCAAGAGACCCAGTACTTC

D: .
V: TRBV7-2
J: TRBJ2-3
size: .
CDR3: CASRPGVFTDTQYF
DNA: TGTGCCAGCAGACCAGGGGTTTTCACAGATACGCAGTATTTT

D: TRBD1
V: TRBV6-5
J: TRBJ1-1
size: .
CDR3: CASSYYGQVGDAEAFF
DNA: TGTGCCAGCAGTTACTACGGACAGGTCGGGGACGCTGAAGCTTTCTTT

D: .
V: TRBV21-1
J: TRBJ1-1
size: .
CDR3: CASCGRAATEAFF
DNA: TGTGCCAGCTGTGGCAGGGCGGCCACTGAAGCTTTCTTT

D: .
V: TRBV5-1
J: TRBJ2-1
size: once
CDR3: CASHRTDSFDEQFF
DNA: TGCGCCAGCCACAGGACAGATAGTTTCGATGAGCAGTTCTTC

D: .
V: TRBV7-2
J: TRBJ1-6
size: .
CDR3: CASTPGVYNSPLHF
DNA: TGTGCCAGCACCCCAGGGGTCTATAATTCACCCCTCCACTTT

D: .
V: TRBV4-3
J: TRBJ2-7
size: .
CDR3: CASSQDPGFGYEQYF
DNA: TGCGCCAGCAGCCAAGATCCGGGTTTCGGCTACGAGCAGTACTTC

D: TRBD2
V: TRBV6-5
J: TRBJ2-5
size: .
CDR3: CAILTAGVLETQYF
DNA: TGTGCCATCCTGACTGCGGGGGTTTTAGAGACCCAGTACTTC

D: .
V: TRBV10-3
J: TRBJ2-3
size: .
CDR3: CAIRHPRRGTSETDTQYF
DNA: TGTGCCATCAGACACCCCAGACGGGGTACCTCGGAGACAGATACGCAGTATTTT

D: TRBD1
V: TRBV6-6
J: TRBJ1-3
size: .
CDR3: CASRTGANGRNTIYF
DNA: TGTGCCAGCAGGACAGGGGCCAATGGGCGAAACACCATATATTTT

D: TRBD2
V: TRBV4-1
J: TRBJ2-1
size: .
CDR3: CASSHDGLAVVQFF
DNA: TGCGCCAGCAGCCATGATGGACTAGCGGTAGTGCAGTTCTTC

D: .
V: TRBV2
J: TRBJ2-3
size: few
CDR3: CASTFGGASTDTQYF
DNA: TGTGCCAGCACTTTTGGCGGGGCAAGCACAGATACGCAGTATTTT

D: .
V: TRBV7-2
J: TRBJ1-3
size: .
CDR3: CASSLAGGPFSGNTIYF
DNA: TGTGCCAGCAGCTTAGCGGGGGGGCCCTTCTCTGGAAACACCATATATTTT